This T cell receptor (beta chain) was sequenced for a study of CD8+CD57+ T cells in acquired aplastic anemia. The authors sequenced patients whose flow cytometry had shown CD8+CD57+ cell expansion. Profiles of TCR beta VDJ and CDR3 were generated from a genomic DNA template. TCRdb re-called the reads through MiXCR, storing one row per CDR3 protein. The table has approximately 200,000 distinct CDR3 sequences, almost 50% seen once. With 8 bases clipped from V and 7 bases from J, the junction kept 13 bases outside the gene matches. There are 15 residues in the CDR3. From germline, CDR1 is LGHNA and CDR2 YNFKEQ.

The V and J genes are TRBV4-2 and TRBJ2-7, with 11 bases aligning to TRBD2. The sample taken for sequencing was sorted CD4+, CD8+, or CD8+CD57+ T cells (not recorded which) from PBMCs. The source of this sequence is a human donor with aplastic anemia. In nucleotides, the CDR3 is TGTGCCAGCGGTTCGTCTAGCGGGGGGCGGCGGGAGCAGTACTTC. This codes for CASGSSSGGRREQYF.